Below are 15 T cell receptor beta chains sequenced from a single sample in a study of blood T cell repertoires in COVID-19. The table came from immunoSEQ multiplex PCR; TCRdb's copy has only in-frame clones and leaves some out. The top ten hold approximately 5.4% of the sample, which has 210,000 or so clones, around 75% seen once. Sequencing was done on a sample of peripheral blood. The receptors come from a human donor in a cohort sampled during active COVID-19.

The chain joins TRBV28 to TRBJ1-3; no clear D. The CDR3 length is 13 residues. Germline V gene sequence: CDR1 MDHEN, CDR2 SYDVKM. The V and J ends lost 2 bases and 2 bases respectively, with 4 bases between them. The CDR3, as DNA: TGTGCCAGCAGTTTAGGCACTGGAAACACCATATATTTT. This translates into CASSLGTGNTIYF. Supplemented by reference TRBV28 and TRBJ1-3, the full variable domain reads DVKVTQSSRYLVKRTGEKVFLECVQDMDHENMFWYRQDPGLGLRLIYFSYDVKMKEKGDIPEGYSVSREKKERFSLILESASTNQTSMYLCASSLGTGNTIYFGEGSWLTVV.

The chain carries TRBV5-1 and TRBJ2-2; 10 positions agree with TRBD1. V lost 4 bases, J lost 5 bases, and 8 bases stayed unmatched. In germline, CDR1 is SGHRS, CDR2 YFSETQ. The CDR3 extends over 16 amino acids. The CDR3 DNA is TGCGCCAGCAGCGGGACAGGGGTAAAGGTGACCGGGGAGCTGTTTTTT. Encoded protein: CASSGTGVKVTGELFF.

This clone was picked up one time. The CDR3 here is CAWSEDRNYGYTF. DNA for the CDR3: TGTGCCTGGAGTGAAGACAGGAACTATGGCTACACCTTC. The chain recombines TRBV30 with TRBJ1-2, with D possibly matching TRBD1 (6 bases). This CDR3 comprises 13 residues. Germline-derived CDR1 and CDR2 are GTSNPN and SVGIG (reference sequence). The V and J ends lost 1 base and 2 bases respectively, with 8 bases between them.

The V and J genes are TRBV27 and TRBJ2-7, with 7 bases that match TRBD1. Trimming took 3 bases from V and 2 from J; bases not matched to a gene: 1. The CDR3 covers 13 residues. Germline CDR1 and CDR2: MNHEY and SMNVEV (reference sequence). The CDR3 here is CASSFGQAYEQYF. In nucleotides, the CDR3 is TGTGCCAGCAGTTTTGGACAGGCCTACGAGCAGTACTTC.

This clone showed up just once. The J gene is TRBJ1-5, the V gene TRBV21-1. TRBV21-1 is tagged as a pseudogene. The CDR3 covers 11 residues. CDR3 nucleotides: TGTGCCAGCACTTCCTCGGAGCCCCAGCATTTT. As protein: CASTSSEPQHF.

This clone came up once. The chain recombines TRBV6-6 with TRBJ2-5; perhaps TRBD2 as D (5 bases). CDR3 length equals 12 residues. CDR1 and CDR2 from the germline V gene are MNHNY and SVGAGI (reference sequence). Trimming took 7 bases from V and 5 from J, leaving 11 bases between them. CDR3 bases: TGTGCCAGCACCGGGGTGGGGGAGACCCAGTACTTC. It codes for CASTGVGETQYF.

J is TRBJ2-7 and V is TRBV6-2 or TRBV6-3; 9 nucleotides line up with TRBD2. Germline trimming cut 4 bases from V and 2 bases from J; bases unmatched to any gene: 6. The length of the CDR3 is 15 residues. Germline-derived CDR1 and CDR2 are MNHEY and SVGEGT. DNA for the CDR3: TGTGCCAGCAGTTCCGGGACTAGCAAACCCTACGAGCAGTACTTC. Protein sequence: CASSSGTSKPYEQYF.

The chain recombines TRBV15 with TRBJ2-3, with 9 bases aligning to TRBD2. The CDR3 is 17 residues long. After removal of 0 bases from V and 2 bases from J, the junction contained 6 bases not matched to a gene. Germline V gene sequence: CDR1 LNHNV, CDR2 YYDKDF (reference sequence). The CDR3, as DNA: TGTGCCACCAGCAGAGATGCGGGAGGGCCCTACACAGATACGCAGTATTTT. Residues: CATSRDAGGPYTDTQYF.

As concerns this clone: In the same sample, other DNA sequences code for this CDR3. This chain links TRBV5-4 with TRBJ2-7; 12 bases map to TRBD2. This CDR3 is 15 amino acids long. The germline CDR1 and CDR2 sequences are SGHNT and YYREEE (reference sequence). V lost 0 bases to trimming and J lost 4 bases; unmatched junction nucleotides: 2. CDR3 loop: CASSLGTSGTYEQYF. DNA for the CDR3: TGTGCCAGCAGCTTGGGGACTAGCGGGACATACGAGCAGTACTTC.

J is TRBJ2-7 and V is TRBV6-5; a possible D gene is TRBD2 (6 bases). CDR1 is MNHEY and CDR2 is SVGAGI in the germline V gene. The V and J ends lost 7 bases and 0 bases respectively, with 13 bases between them. CDR3 length equals 14 residues. The CDR3 region is CASTSGEASYEQYF. CDR3 coding DNA: TGTGCCAGCACCTCTGGGGAGGCCTCCTACGAGCAGTACTTC.

The J gene is TRBJ1-1, the V gene TRBV7-2; D is possibly TRBD1 (5 bases). From germline, CDR1 is SGHTA and CDR2 FQGNSA. This CDR3 comprises 14 residues. The V gene lost 1 base and the J gene lost 4 bases, with 10 bases spanning the gap. The CDR3 nucleotides read TGTGCCAGCAGCTTAGGGCGGGGGACCACTGAAGCTTTCTTT. It is translated as CASSLGRGTTEAFF. Filled out from reference TRBV7-2 and TRBJ1-1, the complete variable domain reads GAGVSQSPSNKVTEKGKDVELRCDPISGHTALYWYRQSLGQGLEFLIYFQGNSAPDKSGLPSDRFSAERTGGSVSTLTIQRTQQEDSAVYLCASSLGRGTTEAFFGQGTRLTVV.

The chain couples TRBV11-3 to TRBJ2-7; the match to TRBD2 covers 15 bases. The CDR3 totals 16 residues. After removal of 5 bases from V and 6 bases from J, the junction contained 8 bases not matched to a gene. The germline V gene encodes CDR1 SGHNT and CDR2 YENEEA. CDR3 amino acids: CASSLGLAGGVTEQYF. The DNA of the CDR3 is TGTGCCAGCAGCCTGGGACTAGCGGGAGGCGTAACCGAGCAGTACTTC.

The chain is built from TRBV7-9 and TRBJ2-7, with TRBD2 matching over 11 bases. The trim removed 6 bases at V and 4 bases at J, leaving 5 bases unmatched. From germline, CDR1 is SEHNR and CDR2 FQNEAQ (reference sequence). The CDR3 consists of 14 residues. The CDR3 loop reads CASRTSGNLYEQYF. The CDR3 DNA follows: TGTGCCAGCAGGACTAGCGGGAATCTGTACGAGCAGTACTTC.

This rearrangement joins TRBV4-3 to TRBJ2-7; weak D call: TRBD2 (6 bases). The CDR3 has 15 residues. Germline V gene data show CDR1 as LGHNA and CDR2 as YSLEER. Trimming shortened V by 0 bases and J by 6 bases, and 15 bases separated the two germline ends. CDR3 protein: CASSQDRSGAVEQYF. In nucleotides, the CDR3 is TGCGCCAGCAGCCAAGATAGGTCGGGAGCAGTCGAGCAGTACTTC.

The CDR3 sequence: CASSNPRVMNTEAFF. CDR3 in DNA: TGTGCCAGCAGCAATCCCAGGGTTATGAACACTGAAGCTTTCTTT. The chain has TRBV5-4 and TRBJ1-1; a weak D match, TRBD1 (5 bases). Germline V gene sequence: CDR1 SGHNT, CDR2 YYREEE (reference sequence). The CDR3 loop spans 15 amino acids. V was trimmed by 4 bases and J by 0 bases, leaving 13 bases between them.